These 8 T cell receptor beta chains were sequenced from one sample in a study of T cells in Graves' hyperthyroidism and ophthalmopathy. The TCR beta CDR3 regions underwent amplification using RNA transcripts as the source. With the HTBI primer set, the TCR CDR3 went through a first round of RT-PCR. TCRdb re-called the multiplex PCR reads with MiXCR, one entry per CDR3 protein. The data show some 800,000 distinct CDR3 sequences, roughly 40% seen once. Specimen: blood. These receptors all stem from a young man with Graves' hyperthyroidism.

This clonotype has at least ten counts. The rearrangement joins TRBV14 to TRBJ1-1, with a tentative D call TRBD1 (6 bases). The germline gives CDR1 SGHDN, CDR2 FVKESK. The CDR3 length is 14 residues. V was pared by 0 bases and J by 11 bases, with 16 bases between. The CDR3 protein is CASSQDPQGQTAFF. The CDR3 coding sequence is TGTGCCAGCAGCCAAGATCCCCAAGGACAGACGGCTTTCTTT.

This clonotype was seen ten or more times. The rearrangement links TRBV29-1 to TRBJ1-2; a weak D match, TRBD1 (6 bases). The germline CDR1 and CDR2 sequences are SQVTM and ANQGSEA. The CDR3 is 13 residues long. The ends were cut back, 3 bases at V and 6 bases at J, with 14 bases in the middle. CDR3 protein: CSVELGGLNGYTF. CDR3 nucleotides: TGCAGCGTTGAGTTAGGGGGGCTCAATGGCTACACCTTC.

This chain's CDR3 is CASSLGGTGEQETQYF. CDR3 sequence (DNA): TGTGCCAGCAGCTTAGGAGGCACAGGGGAACAAGAGACCCAGTACTTC. The rearrangement joins TRBV11-2 to TRBJ2-5, with TRBD1 identical over 7 bases. V lost 1 base and J lost 2; bases outside the gene matches: 7. The CDR3 has 16 residues. From germline, CDR1 is SGHAT and CDR2 FQNNGV.

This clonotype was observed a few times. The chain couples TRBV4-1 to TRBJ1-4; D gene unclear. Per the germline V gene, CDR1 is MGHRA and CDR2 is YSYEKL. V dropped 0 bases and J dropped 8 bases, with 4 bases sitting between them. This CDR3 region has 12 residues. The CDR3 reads CASSQDLEKLFF. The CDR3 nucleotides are TGCGCCAGCAGCCAAGATTTAGAAAAACTGTTTTTT.

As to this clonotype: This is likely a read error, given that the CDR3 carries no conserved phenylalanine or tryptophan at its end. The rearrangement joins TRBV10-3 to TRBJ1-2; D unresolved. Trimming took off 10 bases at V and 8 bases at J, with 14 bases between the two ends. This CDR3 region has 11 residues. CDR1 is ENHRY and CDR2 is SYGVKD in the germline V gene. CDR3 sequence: CASSTLGGYTL. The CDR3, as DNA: TGTGCCAGCAGCACCCTGGGGGGCTACACCCTC.

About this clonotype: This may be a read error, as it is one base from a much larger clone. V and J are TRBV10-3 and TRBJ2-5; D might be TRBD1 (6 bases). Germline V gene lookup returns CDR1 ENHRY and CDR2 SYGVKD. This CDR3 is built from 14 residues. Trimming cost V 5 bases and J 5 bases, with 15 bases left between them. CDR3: CAISSTGWTETQYF. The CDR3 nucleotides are TGTGCCATCAGTTCCACAGGGTGGACGGAGACCCAGTACTTC.

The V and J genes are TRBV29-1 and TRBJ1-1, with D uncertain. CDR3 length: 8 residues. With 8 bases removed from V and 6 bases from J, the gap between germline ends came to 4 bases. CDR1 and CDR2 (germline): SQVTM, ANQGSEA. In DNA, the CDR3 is TGCAGCAATCCTGAAGCTTTCTTT. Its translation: CSNPEAFF. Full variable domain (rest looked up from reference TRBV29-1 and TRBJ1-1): SAVISQKPSRDICQRGTSLTIQCQVDSQVTMMFWYRQQPGQSLTLIATANQGSEATYESGFVIDKFPISRPNLTFSTLTVSNMSPEDSSIYLCSNPEAFFGQGTRLTVV.

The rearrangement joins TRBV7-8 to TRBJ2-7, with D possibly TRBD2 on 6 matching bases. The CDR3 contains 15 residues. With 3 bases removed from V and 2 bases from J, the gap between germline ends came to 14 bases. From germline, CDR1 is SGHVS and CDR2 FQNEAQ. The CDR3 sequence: CASSFSRLGTYEQYF. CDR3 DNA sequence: TGTGCCAGCAGCTTTTCTAGACTAGGCACCTACGAGCAGTACTTC.